A selection of T cell receptor beta chains follows, all from one sample in a study of blood T cell repertoires in COVID-19. Method: immunoSEQ multiplex PCR; TCRdb's copy keeps in-frame clones and lacks some. There are approximately 150,000 clones in the sample; 80% occur only once, and approximately 3.5% lies in the top ten. Sequencing used peripheral blood. These receptors originate from a man between 65 and 79 years old who had recovered from COVID-19. Each CDR3 is given with its conserved first and last residue. D genes are given only for firm matches. Some rows mark clone size as missing; the rest say once, few, many or name a class of expanded clone.

>15|-|TRBV5-1|TRBD2|TRBJ2-7
TGCGCCAGCAGCGAGGGACTAGCGGGAGGGGACGAGCAGTACTTC
CASSEGLAGGDEQYF
>13|-|TRBV11-2|-|TRBJ1-1
TGTGCCAGCAGCCGCTCCCTCAGCAGGGAAGCTTTCTTT
CASSRSLSREAFF
>13|-|TRBV4-3|-|TRBJ1-5
TGCGCCAGCAGCCAAGAGCTGCAGCAGCCCCAGCATTTT
CASSQELQQPQHF
>18|-|TRBV14|TRBD2|TRBJ2-2
TGTGCCAGCAGCCAAGACCCGCGGGAGGGCCGGTACACCGGGGAGCTGTTTTTT
CASSQDPREGRYTGELFF
>16|once|TRBV9|TRBD1|TRBJ2-6
TGTGCCAGCAGCTTTCGACAGGGTTCTGGGGCCAACGTCCTGACTTTC
CASSFRQGSGANVLTF
>14|-|TRBV15|-|TRBJ1-1
TGTGCCACCAGCACCGGGAGGCACGATCCTGAAGCTTTCTTT
CATSTGRHDPEAFF
>16|-|TRBV13|TRBD2|TRBJ2-5
TGTGCCAGCAGCTTGTTCCTAGCGGGAGGTCAAGAGACCCAGTACTTC
CASSLFLAGGQETQYF
>14|-|TRBV5-4|-|TRBJ1-1
TGTGCCAGCAGCTCCAGGGAGGGAAACACTGAAGCTTTCTTT
CASSSREGNTEAFF
>15|-|TRBV27|TRBD2|TRBJ2-5
TGTGCCAGCGGACCCGGGACTAGCTTTATTGAGACCCAGTACTTC
CASGPGTSFIETQYF
>14|-|TRBV30|-|TRBJ2-4
TGTGCCTGGAGTTCGCTATCTCCTCAAGACATTCAGTACTTC
CAWSSLSPQDIQYF
>13|few|TRBV7-8|-|TRBJ2-2
TGTGCCAGCAGCCCCAGGTACACCGGGGAGCTGTTTTTT
CASSPRYTGELFF
>15|-|TRBV10-2|TRBD1|TRBJ1-2
TGCGCCAGCAGAGGTTTGACAGGGGACGTCTATGGCTACACCTTC
CASRGLTGDVYGYTF
>13|-|TRBV19|-|TRBJ1-2
TGTGCCAGTAGCACGGACAGAAACTATGGCTACACCTTC
CASSTDRNYGYTF
>16|-|TRBV2|TRBD2|TRBJ2-7
TGTGCCAGCAGGAGCGGGACTAGCGGGTTTGGCTTAGAGCAGTACTTC
CASRSGTSGFGLEQYF
>17|once|TRBV30|TRBD1|TRBJ1-2
TGTGCCTGGAGTGCTCCACTGGGACAGGGCCTTAACTATGGCTACACCTTC
CAWSAPLGQGLNYGYTF
>19|once|TRBV7-9|TRBD2|TRBJ2-1
TGTGCCAGCAGCTTAACCGGGACTAGCGGGAGGGATAAGCACAATGAGCAGTTCTTC
CASSLTGTSGRDKHNEQFF
>15|-|TRBV5-1|-|TRBJ2-1
TGCGCCAGCAGCGGGTGGGGCCCTCTAGGCAATGAGCAGTTCTTC
CASSGWGPLGNEQFF
>16|-|TRBV10-1|TRBD2|TRBJ2-5
TGCGCCAGCAGTGGTCCGGGGACTAGCGGGAGAGAGACCCAGTACTTC
CASSGPGTSGRETQYF
>13|-|TRBV19|TRBD2|TRBJ2-7
TGTGCCAGTGCTAGCGGGAGAACGTACGAGCAGTACTTC
CASASGRTYEQYF
>14|-|TRBV5-1|-|TRBJ1-1
TGCGCCAGCAGCAGGGGATGGGAGAACACTGAAGCTTTCTTT
CASSRGWENTEAFF
>13|-|TRBV7-2|-|TRBJ2-1
TGTGCCAGCAGCTCTTCTAGCTATGGTGAGCAGTTCTTC
CASSSSSYGEQFF
>14|-|TRBV19|TRBD1|TRBJ1-1
TGTGCCAGTAGTATCGGGACAGGGACCACTGAAGCTTTCTTT
CASSIGTGTTEAFF
>15|-|TRBV4-1|TRBD1|TRBJ1-2
TGCGCCAGCAGCCAAGAAGGGACAGGGGCAGGTGGCTACACCTTC
CASSQEGTGAGGYTF
>13|-|TRBV4-3|-|TRBJ1-2
TGCGCCAGCAGCCAAGATTGGGGGGACGGCTACACCTTC
CASSQDWGDGYTF
>16|-|TRBV12-5|TRBD1|TRBJ2-5
TGTGCTAGTGGTTTGGCAGAGACAGGGATCCAAGAGACCCAGTACTTC
CASGLAETGIQETQYF
>17|-|TRBV5-1|-|TRBJ2-1
TGCGCCAGCAGCTTGCGGTCCAGAGCGAGCTCCTACAATGAGCAGTTCTTC
CASSLRSRASSYNEQFF
>17|-|TRBV2|TRBD1|TRBJ2-7
TGTGCCAGCAGTGCGGTTTCCCGGGACAGGGTCATCTACGAGCAGTACTTC
CASSAVSRDRVIYEQYF
>15|-|TRBV10-2|TRBD1|TRBJ2-3
TGCGCCAGCCGAAGACAGGGGAGTTTTACAGATACGCAGTATTTT
CASRRQGSFTDTQYF
>14|-|TRBV7-3|TRBD2|TRBJ2-7
TGTGCCAGCAGCTTAGGGGACTACACCTACGAGCAGTACTTC
CASSLGDYTYEQYF
>15|once|TRBV27|TRBD1|TRBJ1-3
TGTGCCAGCAGTCCCGCAGGGGGCTCTGGAAACACCATATATTTT
CASSPAGGSGNTIYF
>15|-|TRBV10-2|TRBD2|TRBJ2-1
TGCGCCAGCAGTGACGGCGGGAGGGCCGGGGATGAGCAGTTCTTC
CASSDGGRAGDEQFF
>15|-|TRBV3-1/TRBV3-2|TRBD1|TRBJ2-3
TGTGCCAGCACCGGGATGCAGGGGGCAACAGATACGCAGTATTTT
CASTGMQGATDTQYF
>15|-|TRBV7-3|TRBD2|TRBJ2-1
TGTGCCAGCAGCTTAATTAGCGGGGGGTACAATGAGCAGTTCTTC
CASSLISGGYNEQFF
>12|-|TRBV10-3|-|TRBJ1-1
TGTGCCATGGGGGGGGTCAACACTGAAGCTTTCTTT
CAMGGVNTEAFF
>12|-|TRBV12-3/TRBV12-4|-|TRBJ1-1
TGTGCCAGCAGTTTTATGAACACTGAAGCTTTCTTT
CASSFMNTEAFF
>15|-|TRBV7-2|TRBD2|TRBJ2-1
TGTGCCAGCAGCTTATCCGGGGGGTCCTACAATGAGCAGTTCTTC
CASSLSGGSYNEQFF
>13|-|TRBV7-9|TRBD2|TRBJ2-7
TGTGCCAGCAGCTTACTCGGCGGGAGAGAGCAGTACTTC
CASSLLGGREQYF
>15|-|TRBV10-3|TRBD1|TRBJ1-5
TGTGCCACGAAGACAGGGGGCGAAGGCAATCAGCCCCAGCATTTT
CATKTGGEGNQPQHF
>17|-|TRBV6-2/TRBV6-3|TRBD2|TRBJ2-3
TGTGCCAGCAGTTACCCCGGACTAGCGGGCAGCACAGATACGCAGTATTTT
CASSYPGLAGSTDTQYF
>11|-|TRBV5-6|-|TRBJ2-7
TGTGCCAGCAGCAGGGGAGGCGAGCAGTACTTC
CASSRGGEQYF
>16|-|TRBV13|TRBD2|TRBJ2-1
TGTGCCAGCAGCCCCGTAGCGGGAGCTGAGTACAATGAGCAGTTCTTC
CASSPVAGAEYNEQFF
>15|-|TRBV7-2|-|TRBJ2-2
TGTGCCAGCAGCTCCCGGGACAAAAACACCGGGGAGCTGTTTTTT
CASSSRDKNTGELFF
>13|few|TRBV12-3/TRBV12-4|-|TRBJ1-6
TGTGCCAGCAGTGCCACGGAGGATTCACCCCTCCACTTT
CASSATEDSPLHF